This TCR beta chain was identified during a study of blood T cell repertoires in COVID-19. In the authors' methods: Using reference gene primer amplification, nucleated cell counts were estimated. Using immunoSEQ multiplex PCR, the repertoire was profiled, and TCRdb retains in-frame clones only, with some absent. V, J and clone size were drawn from that table, and D and trimming were deduced from the DNA. This sample has 85,000 to 95,000 clones, with around nine tenths found just once. Sequenced material: peripheral blood. This sequence originates from a woman aged 80 or older with acute or convalescent COVID-19.

CDR3 bases: TGTGCCAGCAGGGAGGCGGGACAGGGCAATGAAAAACTGTTTTTT. Its protein product is CASREAGQGNEKLFF. The chain couples TRBV28 to TRBJ1-4; 9 nucleotides align to TRBD1. Germline loops: CDR1 MDHEN, CDR2 SYDVKM. CDR3 length equals 15 residues. V was clipped by 6 bases and J by 5 bases; unmatched bases: 7.